What follows are 2 T cell receptor beta chains derived from one specimen sequenced in a study of blood T cell repertoires in COVID-19. The method was immunoSEQ multiplex PCR; TCRdb's version includes in-frame clones alone and lacks a portion of them. The table lists 70,000 to 85,000 clones, about 83% of them singletons, with over 35% in the top ten. The sequencing input was peripheral blood. The receptors here all came from a man older than 75 with active or convalescent COVID-19.

The rearrangement joins TRBV10-2 to TRBJ2-1; 8 nucleotides match TRBD1. CDR3 length: 18 residues. Per the germline V gene, CDR1 is WSHSY and CDR2 is SAAADI. With 3 bases clipped from V and 0 bases from J, the junction kept 10 bases outside the gene matches. CDR3 region: CASSEAGGKASSYNEQFF. The CDR3 region has the DNA TGCGCCAGCAGTGAAGCAGGGGGCAAAGCGAGCTCCTACAATGAGCAGTTCTTC.

V is TRBV5-1 and J is TRBJ1-1, with D possibly being TRBD1 (5 bases). The CDR3 is 15 amino acids. The germline V and J ends were trimmed by 4 bases and 5 bases, with 18 bases remaining between them. Per the germline V gene, CDR1 is SGHRS and CDR2 is YFSETQ. The CDR3 coding sequence is TGCGCCAGCAGCCTAGGGATTGGGGCTGGGACTGAAGCTTTCTTT. As protein: CASSLGIGAGTEAFF.